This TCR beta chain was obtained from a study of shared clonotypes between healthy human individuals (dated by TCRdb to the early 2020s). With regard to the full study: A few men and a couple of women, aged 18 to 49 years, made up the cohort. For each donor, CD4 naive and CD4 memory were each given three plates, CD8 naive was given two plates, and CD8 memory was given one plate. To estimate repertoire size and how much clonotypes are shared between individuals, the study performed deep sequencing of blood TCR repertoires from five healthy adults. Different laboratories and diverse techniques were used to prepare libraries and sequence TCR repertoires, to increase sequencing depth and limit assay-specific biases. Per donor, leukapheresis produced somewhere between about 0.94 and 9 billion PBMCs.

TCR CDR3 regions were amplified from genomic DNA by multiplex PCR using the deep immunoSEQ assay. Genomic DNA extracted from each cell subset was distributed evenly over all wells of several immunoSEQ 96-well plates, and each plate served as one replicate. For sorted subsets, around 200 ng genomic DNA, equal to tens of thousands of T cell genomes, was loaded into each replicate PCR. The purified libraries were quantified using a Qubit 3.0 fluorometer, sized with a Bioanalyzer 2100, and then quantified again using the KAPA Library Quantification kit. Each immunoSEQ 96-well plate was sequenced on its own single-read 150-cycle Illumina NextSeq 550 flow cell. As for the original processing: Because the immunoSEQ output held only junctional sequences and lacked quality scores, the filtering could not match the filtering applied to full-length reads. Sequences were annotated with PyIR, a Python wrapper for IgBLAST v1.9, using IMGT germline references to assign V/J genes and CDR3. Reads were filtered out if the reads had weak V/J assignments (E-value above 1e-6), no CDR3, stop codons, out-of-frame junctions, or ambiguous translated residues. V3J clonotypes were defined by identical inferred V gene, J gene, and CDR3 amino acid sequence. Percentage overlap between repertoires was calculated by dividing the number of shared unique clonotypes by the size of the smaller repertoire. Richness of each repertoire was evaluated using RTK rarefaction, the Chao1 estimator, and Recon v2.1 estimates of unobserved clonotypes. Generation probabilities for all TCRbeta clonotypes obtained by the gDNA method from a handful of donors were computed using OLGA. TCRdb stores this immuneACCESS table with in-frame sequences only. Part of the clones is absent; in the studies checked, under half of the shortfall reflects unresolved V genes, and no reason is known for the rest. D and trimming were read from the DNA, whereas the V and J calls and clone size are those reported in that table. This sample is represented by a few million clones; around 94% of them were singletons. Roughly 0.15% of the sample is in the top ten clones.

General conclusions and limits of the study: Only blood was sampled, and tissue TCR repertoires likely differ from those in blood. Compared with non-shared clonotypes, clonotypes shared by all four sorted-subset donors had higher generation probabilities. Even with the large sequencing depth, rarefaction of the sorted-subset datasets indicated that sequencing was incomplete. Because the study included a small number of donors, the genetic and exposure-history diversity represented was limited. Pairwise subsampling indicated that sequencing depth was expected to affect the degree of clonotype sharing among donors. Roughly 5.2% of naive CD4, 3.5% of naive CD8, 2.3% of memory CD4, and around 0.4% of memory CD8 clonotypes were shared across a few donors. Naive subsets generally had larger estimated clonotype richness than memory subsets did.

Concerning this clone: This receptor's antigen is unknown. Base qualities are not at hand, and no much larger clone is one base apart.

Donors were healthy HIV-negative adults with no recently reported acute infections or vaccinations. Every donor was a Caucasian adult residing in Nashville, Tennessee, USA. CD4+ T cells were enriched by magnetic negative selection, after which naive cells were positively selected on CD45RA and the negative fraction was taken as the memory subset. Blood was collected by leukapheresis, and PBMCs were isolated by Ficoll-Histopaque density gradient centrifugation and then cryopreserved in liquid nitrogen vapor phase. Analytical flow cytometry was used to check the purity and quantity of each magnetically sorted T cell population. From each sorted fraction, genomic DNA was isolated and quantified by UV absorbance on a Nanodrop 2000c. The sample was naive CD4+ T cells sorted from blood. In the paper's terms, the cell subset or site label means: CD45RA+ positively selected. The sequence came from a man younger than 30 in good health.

The CDR3 here reads CASRTGDNYGYTF. The DNA sequence is TGCGCCAGCAGGACAGGGGATAACTATGGCTACACCTTC. The V gene is TRBV5-1 and the J gene is TRBJ1-2; TRBD1 aligns with 8 central bases. Taken from the germline V gene, the CDR1 and CDR2 loops are SGHRS and YFSETQ. From the cysteine through the phenylalanine, the CDR3 covers 13 amino acids. Here the CDR3 DNA is all that survives: 39 bases in frame from base 1. Ends trimmed: V by 5 bases, J by 1 base; bases unmatched to a gene: 1. Joined to the reference TRBV5-1 and TRBJ1-2 proteins, this CDR3 gives the full variable domain: KAGVTQTPRYLIKTRGQQVTLSCSPISGHRSVSWYQQTPGQGLQFLFEYFSETQRNKGNFPGRFSGRQFSNSRSEMNVSTLELGDSALYLCASRTGDNYGYTFGSGTRLTVV.